The clone carrying this TCR beta chain was observed many times. Its antigen is not identified. Described time point: newly diagnosed GD, antithyroid drugs for less than 3 months. Preparation of the TCR library used RNA extracted from PBMCs. Graves' disease diagnosis relied on American Thyroid Association guidelines. The data originate from a study of regulatory T cells in long-lasting Graves disease. General study points: Among samples with persistent disease, TRBV28, TRBJ1-2 and TRBJ2-5 were favored.

Arm-PCR of CDR3 regions and iRepertoire HTBI primers were the basis on which TCR beta libraries were built. TCRdb reprocessed the multiplex PCR reads via MiXCR and lists one record per CDR3 protein. The sample holds a few hundred thousand distinct CDR3 sequences, around 11% seen once. Germline values: CDR1 SGHAT, CDR2 FQNNGV. This CDR3 has 12 amino acids. With 2 bases removed from V and 7 bases from J, the gap between germline ends came to 8 bases. In addition, the sample was reused for a study of T cells in Graves' hyperthyroidism and ophthalmopathy.

The chain has TRBV11-2 and TRBJ1-2; D is unclear. The material sequenced was peripheral blood mononuclear cells (PBMCs), taken at new diagnosis, from a patient treated with antithyroid drugs. The source of this sequence is a woman under 30 with Graves disease. CDR3 residues: CASSLLGSGYTF. In nucleotides, the CDR3 is TGTGCCAGCAGCTTACTGGGTTCTGGCTACACCTTC.